The sequence of this T cell receptor beta chain was determined in a study of PD-1 blockade in classical Hodgkin lymphoma. The patients all showed relapse after autologous stem cell transplantation, while their brentuximab vedotin exposure varied. The data were produced by immunoSEQ multiplex PCR, yet TCRdb's version contains in-frame clones alone and is incomplete. The sample contains about 27,000 clones, approximately 80% of which appear only once. Per germline, CDR1 LGHNA and CDR2 YNFKEQ. Losses at the gene ends were 5 bases for V and 0 bases for J; bases not matched to a gene: 7. This CDR3 contains 15 residues.

The starting material was peripheral blood mononuclear cells (PBMCs), obtained before the second cycle of nivolumab. This TCR was recovered from a human donor with classical Hodgkin lymphoma. The chain carries TRBV4-2 and TRBJ2-7; 7 bases map to TRBD2. CDR3 sequence: CASSSFWEGSYEQYF. In nucleotides, the CDR3 is TGTGCCAGCAGCTCTTTTTGGGAGGGCTCCTACGAGCAGTACTTC.